The entry that follows covers one T cell receptor beta chain sequence. Each PCR reaction had synthetic TCR analog templates spiked into it. Sequencing was performed with immunoSEQ multiplex PCR; in TCRdb, only in-frame clones are kept and a portion is missing. This sample has around 66,000 clones, with 75% to 85% found just once. Time point described: pretreatment peripheral blood. Each patient contributed between 1 and 8 total time points of blood mononuclear cells, pretreatment and during treatment. Germline values: CDR1 SGHRS, CDR2 YFSETQ. V lost 0 bases and J lost 7; bases outside the gene matches: 2. This CDR3 has 14 amino acids. The entry originates in a study of PD-L1 blockade in urothelial cancer.

The chain carries TRBV5-1 and TRBJ2-1; 9 bases align to TRBD1. The clonotype was recovered from a man aged 70-80 years with urothelial cancer. The specimen comprised PBMCs, sampled around atezolizumab (anti-PD-L1) treatment. In DNA form, the CDR3 reads TGCGCCAGCAGCTTGGATGGGACAGGGAATGAGCAGTTCTTC. This encodes CASSLDGTGNEQFF.